This section outlines one T cell receptor (beta chain) sequence together with its context. As yet, its antigen is unknown. These data are taken from a study of cytomegalovirus exposure and HLA in healthy donors. Study-wide results and caveats: The authors enumerated some 160 TCR beta chains as linked to cytomegalovirus. Many donors carried some public TCRs, although rarity characterized most TCR sequences. Reported results showed that the classifier diagnosed cytomegalovirus status with high specificity and sensitivity.

The donors were members of the roughly 120-subject validation cohort (separate from the approximately 670-subject first cohort). Profiled with immunoSEQ multiplex PCR; TCRdb holds only in-frame clones, not every one. Among about 78,000 clones listed, approximately 95% were seen once. The ends lost 5 bases at V and 4 bases at J; junction bases unmatched: 5. Germline CDR1 reads SEHNR; CDR2 reads FQNEAQ (reference sequence). This CDR3 spans 13 amino acids. Material for sequencing was PBMCs. The origin of this receptor is a man between 18 and 29 years old in good health and CMV-seropositive. The rearrangement links TRBV7-9 to TRBJ2-7; 7 bases are shared with TRBD2. The CDR3 reads CASSRLGGYEQYF. CDR3 coding DNA: TGTGCCAGCAGCCGGCTGGGGGGGTACGAGCAGTACTTC. The variable domain in full, with the rest retrieved from reference TRBV7-9 and TRBJ2-7, is DTGVSQNPRHKITKRGQNVTFRCDPISEHNRLYWYRQTLGQGPEFLTYFQNEAQLEKSRLLSDRFSAERPKGSFSTLEIQRTEQGDSAMYLCASSRLGGYEQYFGPGTRLTVT.